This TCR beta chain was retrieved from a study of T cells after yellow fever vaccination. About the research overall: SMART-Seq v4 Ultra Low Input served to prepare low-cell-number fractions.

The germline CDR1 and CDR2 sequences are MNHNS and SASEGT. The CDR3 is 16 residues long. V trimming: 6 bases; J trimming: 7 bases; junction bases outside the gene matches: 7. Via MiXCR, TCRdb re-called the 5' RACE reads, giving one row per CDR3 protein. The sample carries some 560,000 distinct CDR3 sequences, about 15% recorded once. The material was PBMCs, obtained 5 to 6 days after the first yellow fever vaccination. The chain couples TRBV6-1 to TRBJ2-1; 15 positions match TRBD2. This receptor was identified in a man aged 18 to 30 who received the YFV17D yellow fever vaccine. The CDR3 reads CASSSGGTSGGNEQFF. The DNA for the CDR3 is TGTGCCAGCAGCTCCGGGGGGACTAGCGGGGGGAATGAGCAGTTCTTC.